The entry that follows covers one T cell receptor beta chain sequence. The data stem from a study of radiotherapy plus CTLA-4 blockade in lung cancer. Between the trimmed V and J ends, which lost 5 bases and 0 bases, there was a span of 15 bases. This CDR3 is built from 16 residues. Germline CDR1 SGHVS, CDR2 FNYEAQ. Clones were read by immunoSEQ multiplex PCR, and TCRdb kept only the in-frame ones, dropping some. Among some 120,000 clones, roughly 77% were seen once, and the ten largest hold about 3.3%. This clonotype was sampled from a human donor with non-small cell lung cancer that progressed on radiotherapy plus ipilimumab. Some clones in this sample may be carry-over from other donors' samples. The chain has TRBV7-6 and TRBJ2-3, with D perhaps TRBD1 (6 bases). Sequencing used peripheral blood, obtained from a patient treated with radiotherapy plus ipilimumab. This CDR3 reads CASSGTGYSSTDTQYF. The CDR3 region has the DNA TGTGCCAGCAGCGGAACAGGGTACTCTAGCACAGATACGCAGTATTTT.